This T cell receptor beta chain was identified during a study of blood T cell repertoires in COVID-19. Study in general: Donors in the United States, Italy and Spain gave samples during acute or convalescent COVID-19. PBMCs, B-cell-depleted T cells, or T cells provided the cDNA or gDNA that made up the material.

This clone has just one count. Trimming stripped 4 bases from V and 6 bases from J, with 15 bases between. This CDR3 contains 15 residues. Looked up from germline, CDR1 is SEHNR and CDR2 is FQNEAQ (reference sequence). Original analysis: It was from reference gene primer amplification that nucleated cell counts were estimated. Clones were read by immunoSEQ multiplex PCR, and TCRdb kept only the in-frame ones, dropping some. V, J and clone size derive from that table, while D and trimming were established from the DNA sequence. The sample lists roughly 130,000 clones, about nine tenths seen once, with more than 3% in the top ten.

The clonotype was recovered from a man aged 45-60 years with active COVID-19. This sequence joins TRBV7-9 and TRBJ2-2, with D tentatively TRBD2 (5 bases). The sequencing input was peripheral blood. CDR3 loop: CASSSRQDFPGELFF. CDR3 DNA sequence: TGTGCCAGCAGCTCTCGGCAGGACTTCCCCGGGGAGCTGTTTTTT.